This T cell receptor beta chain was found in a study of lymphopenia after photon versus proton radiotherapy. TCRdb's table, derived via immunoSEQ multiplex PCR, lists solely in-frame clones and lacks some. The data contain some 25,000 clones, 75% to 90% of them singletons. The CDR3 is made up of 18 amino acids. The V gene end was trimmed by 0 bases and the J gene end by 8 bases; junction bases not matched to a gene: 10. Germline V gives CDR1 LGHNA, CDR2 YNFKEQ. Points on this clone: The antigen remains unidentified.

Study-wide points: After lymphocyte nadir, photon-treated repertoires showed oligoclonal expansion, especially CD8+ Temra.

The chain has TRBV4-2 and TRBJ1-6, with 10 positions matching TRBD1. The sample was peripheral blood, taken from a patient treated with photon-based radiotherapy. The origin of this receptor is a man aged 25-40 years with gastric cancer. CDR3 sequence: CASSQDPRQGAFYSPLHF. For the CDR3, the DNA is TGTGCCAGCAGCCAAGACCCCCGACAGGGGGCATTTTATTCACCCCTCCACTTT.